The rows below give T cell receptor beta chains drawn from one sample of a study of long-term antiretroviral therapy in people with HIV. TCRdb's table, derived via immunoSEQ multiplex PCR, lists solely in-frame clones and lacks some. Found here are tens of thousands of clones, 95% of them singletons; the top ten hold around 7.9%. Sequenced material: unsorted PBMCs, taken 5.3 years after starting antiretroviral therapy. The receptors come from a man between 25 and 39 years old with HIV. The CDR3 runs from the conserved cysteine through the conserved F or W. A D gene is named only where the DNA matches it firmly. Some rows have no size entry. The others give once, few or many, or a class for an expanded clone.

V	size	J	D	DNA	CDR3
TRBV13	.	TRBJ1-1	.	TGTGCCAGCAGCTTCAGACTTATGAACACTGAAGCTTTCTTT	CASSFRLMNTEAFF
TRBV4-3	.	TRBJ2-3	TRBD2	TGCGCCAGCAGCCAAAAATTAGCGGGAGAAGGAGATACGCAGTATTTT	CASSQKLAGEGDTQYF
TRBV7-9	.	TRBJ2-7	TRBD1	TGTGCCAGCAGCTCAAACCTACCCGGACAGGGAGGCTCCCACGAGCAGTACTTC	CASSSNLPGQGGSHEQYF
TRBV30	.	TRBJ2-7	.	TGTGCCTGGGGTACAGGGTCAGCCTACGAGCAGTACTTC	CAWGTGSAYEQYF
TRBV7-9	.	TRBJ2-7	.	TGTGCCAGCAGCTTAGACATCTACGAGCAGTACTTC	CASSLDIYEQYF
TRBV4-2	.	TRBJ2-3	TRBD2	TGTGCCAGCAGCCAAGATAATGGACTAGCGGGAGGGAGCACAGATACGCAGTATTTT	CASSQDNGLAGGSTDTQYF
TRBV9	.	TRBJ2-7	.	TGTGCCAGCAGCCCGTCGGTAGGGGGGGAGTACGAGCAGTACTTC	CASSPSVGGEYEQYF
TRBV28	.	TRBJ2-7	.	TGTGCCAGCAGTTTCCTTAGCGGTCCCCGACACGAGCAGTACTTC	CASSFLSGPRHEQYF
TRBV6-4	.	TRBJ2-2	TRBD1	TGTGCCAGCAGCTTAGACGGGACAGGGGTCACCGGGGAGCTGTTTTTT	CASSLDGTGVTGELFF
TRBV4-1	once	TRBJ1-5	.	TGCGCCAGCAGCCTCAGGGCAGGGCCCTCCAGTCAGCCCCAGCATTTT	CASSLRAGPSSQPQHF
TRBV6-5	.	TRBJ2-7	TRBD2	TGTGCCAGCAGTTACGGACTAGCGTCCGAGCAGTACTTC	CASSYGLASEQYF
TRBV28	.	TRBJ2-7	.	TGTGCCAGCAGCCAACAGTGGCCCTACGAGCAGTACTTC	CASSQQWPYEQYF
TRBV5-1	.	TRBJ2-7	.	TGCGCCAGCAATACCCATGGGGGGCCCTCCTACGAGCAGTACTTC	CASNTHGGPSYEQYF
TRBV6-1	.	TRBJ2-1	TRBD2	TGTGCCAGCAGTGAATTTTTGTACGGGACTACTTACAATGAGCAGTTCTTC	CASSEFLYGTTYNEQFF
TRBV7-7	.	TRBJ2-2	.	TGTGCTAGCAGCTTGGGGACCGCGAACACCGGGGAGCTGTTTTTT	CASSLGTANTGELFF
TRBV7-9	.	TRBJ1-2	TRBD1	TGTGCCAGCAGCTTAGGACAGGGGGCCTTGGGTGGCTACACCTTC	CASSLGQGALGGYTF
TRBV7-9	.	TRBJ2-1	TRBD2	TGTGCCAGCAGCCCCATAGCGGGGTTGGGCTCCTACAATGAGCAGTTCTTC	CASSPIAGLGSYNEQFF
TRBV5-4	.	TRBJ1-1	.	TGTGCCAGCAGCTTGGATCTCGGTGAAGCTTTCTTT	CASSLDLGEAFF
TRBV6-5	.	TRBJ2-5	.	TGTGCCAGCAGTTACGTCTCCGGACAAGAGACCCAGTACTTC	CASSYVSGQETQYF
TRBV27	.	TRBJ1-6	.	TGTGCCAGCAGTTTGGGGCCTCCCAATTCACCCCTCCACTTT	CASSLGPPNSPLHF
TRBV11-2	.	TRBJ1-2	TRBD1	TGTGCCAGCAGCCCAATCAGGGACAGGGGGCATGCTCAATATGGCTACACCTTC	CASSPIRDRGHAQYGYTF
TRBV10-3	.	TRBJ1-2	.	TGTGCCATCAGTGAGTCGAGCGTGGGAATTACTAACTATGGCTACACCTTC	CAISESSVGITNYGYTF
TRBV6-1	.	TRBJ2-1	.	TGTGCCAGCAAGTTCCTTGGCTCCTACAATGAGCAGTTCTTC	CASKFLGSYNEQFF
TRBV7-2	.	TRBJ2-2	.	TGTGCCAGCAGCTTAGAACTAGCCTACACCGGGGAGCTGTTTTTT	CASSLELAYTGELFF
TRBV28	.	TRBJ2-7	TRBD2	TGTGCCAGCAGTGGTGCTAAGGATTGGGAGGGGTACTTC	CASSGAKDWEGYF
TRBV6-1	.	TRBJ1-1	TRBD1	TGTGCCAGCAGGGAGACAGGGCCCCCCTCAGGAGCTTTCTTT	CASRETGPPSGAFF
TRBV5-1	.	TRBJ2-5	.	TGCGCCAGCAGCTTGGGGACACCCGGGGAGACCCAGTACTTC	CASSLGTPGETQYF
TRBV29-1	.	TRBJ1-2	TRBD1	TGCAGCGCTGCGACAGGGGGAAACTATGGCTACACCTTC	CSAATGGNYGYTF
TRBV5-1	.	TRBJ2-7	.	TGCGCCAGCAGCTTGGGACAGAATACCTACGAGCAGTACTTC	CASSLGQNTYEQYF
TRBV9	.	TRBJ2-1	.	TGTGCCAGCAGCGACGGTTCGGCGTACAATGAGCAGTTCTTC	CASSDGSAYNEQFF
TRBV6-1	.	TRBJ1-5	TRBD1	TGTGCCAGCAGTGTCCGGGACAGGGACAACTCGTGGGACAATCAGCCCCAGCATTTT	CASSVRDRDNSWDNQPQHF
TRBV25-1	.	TRBJ1-5	.	TGTGCCAGCAGCAGACCTCAGCCGGGACAAAGAAGCAATCAGCCCCAGCATTTT	CASSRPQPGQRSNQPQHF
TRBV25-1	.	TRBJ2-1	.	TGTGCCAGCAGTGAATATAGAGTCATCTACAATGAGCAGTTCTTC	CASSEYRVIYNEQFF
TRBV27	.	TRBJ1-5	TRBD1	TGTGCCAGCAGTTTTGGAGGGGGCGGGAGCAATCAGCCCCAGCATTTT	CASSFGGGGSNQPQHF
TRBV30	.	TRBJ1-1	.	TGTGCCTGGATCTCTGGGAAGCTAGGGAACACTGAAGCTTTCTTT	CAWISGKLGNTEAFF
TRBV23-1	.	TRBJ1-2	TRBD1	TGCGCCAGCAGTCATCCCCGGGACAGCTATGGCTACACCTTC	CASSHPRDSYGYTF
TRBV30	.	TRBJ1-1	.	TGTGCCTGGCATAATCCGCCGGGGACTGAAGCTTTCTTT	CAWHNPPGTEAFF
TRBV7-9	.	TRBJ2-3	TRBD1	TGTGCCAGCAGCTTACCGACAGGGCAAGAGGCAGATACGCAGTATTTT	CASSLPTGQEADTQYF
TRBV6-1	.	TRBJ1-6	.	TGTGCCACCCGACCCACAGGGAATTCACCCCTCCACTTT	CATRPTGNSPLHF
TRBV5-5	.	TRBJ2-1	.	TGTGCCAGCAGCTTGGTGCAGAGATTTAATGAGCAGTTCTTC	CASSLVQRFNEQFF
TRBV6-1	.	TRBJ2-1	TRBD2	TGTGCCAGCAGTGATTTAGCGGGGGCCTTCATCTACAATGAGCAGTTCTTC	CASSDLAGAFIYNEQFF
TRBV29-1	.	TRBJ2-3	TRBD1	TGCAGCGTTGAAGTACAGGGGGGTTCAGATACGCAGTATTTT	CSVEVQGGSDTQYF
TRBV5-1	.	TRBJ2-3	.	TGCGCCAGCAGCCCGGGGGCGGGAGTAAGCACAGATACGCAGTATTTT	CASSPGAGVSTDTQYF
TRBV7-8	.	TRBJ1-1	TRBD1	TGTGCCAGCAGCTTCCACAGGGGGACCTTGAACACTGAAGCTTTCTTT	CASSFHRGTLNTEAFF
TRBV5-1	.	TRBJ2-2	TRBD2	TGCGCCACCTACCCGGGACTAGTTTTCGCCGGGGAGCTGTTTTTT	CATYPGLVFAGELFF
TRBV10-2	.	TRBJ2-2	.	TGCGCCACCATAACCCCCTCGAGGGAAAACACCGGGGAGCTGTTTTTT	CATITPSRENTGELFF
TRBV9	once	TRBJ2-2	.	TGTGCCAGCACCGTAGCGGATTCGAACACCGGGGAGCTGTTTTTT	CASTVADSNTGELFF